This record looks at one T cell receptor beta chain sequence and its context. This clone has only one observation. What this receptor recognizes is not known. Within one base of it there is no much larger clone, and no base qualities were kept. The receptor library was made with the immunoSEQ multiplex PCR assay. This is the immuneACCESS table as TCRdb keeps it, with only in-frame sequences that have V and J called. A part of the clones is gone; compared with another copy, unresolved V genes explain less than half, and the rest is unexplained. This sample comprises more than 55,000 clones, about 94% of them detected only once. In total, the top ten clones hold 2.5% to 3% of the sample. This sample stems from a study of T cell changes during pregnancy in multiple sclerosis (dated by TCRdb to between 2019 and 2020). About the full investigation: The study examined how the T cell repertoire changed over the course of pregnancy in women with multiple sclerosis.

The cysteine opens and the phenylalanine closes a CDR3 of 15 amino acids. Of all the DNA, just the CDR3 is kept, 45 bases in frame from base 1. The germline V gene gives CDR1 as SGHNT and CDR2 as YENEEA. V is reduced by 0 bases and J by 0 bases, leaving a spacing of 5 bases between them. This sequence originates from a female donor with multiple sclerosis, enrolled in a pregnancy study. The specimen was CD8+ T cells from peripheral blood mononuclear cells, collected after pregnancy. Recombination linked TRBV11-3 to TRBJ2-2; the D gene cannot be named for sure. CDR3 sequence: CASSLDGANTGELFF. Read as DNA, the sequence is TGTGCCAGCAGCTTAGACGGAGCGAACACCGGGGAGCTGTTTTTT.